The present T cell receptor beta chain was sequenced within a study of T cells after yellow fever vaccination. MiXCR, run by TCRdb on the 5' RACE reads, gives a single entry per CDR3 protein. This sample has 100,000 to 150,000 distinct CDR3 sequences; about 7.4% occur once, and the top ten carry 2.5%. Study results and limitations: Boosting was followed by the reappearance of most primary-vaccination clones (about 97% CD4, roughly 90% CD8).

This clonotype was observed many times. Its antigen remains unknown. The CDR3 has 14 residues. The germline gives CDR1 SGHRS, CDR2 YFSETQ. The V gene lost 0 bases and the J gene lost 4 bases, with 10 bases spanning the gap. The sample was CD4+ T cells sorted from PBMCs, taken around 10 days after the first yellow fever vaccination. This receptor was taken from a man aged 18 to 29 who received the YFV17D yellow fever vaccine. The chain carries TRBV5-1 and TRBJ1-1; D is unclear. CDR3 nucleotides: TGCGCCAGCAGCTTGGGATACGGACCCACTGAAGCTTTCTTT. This gives the protein CASSLGYGPTEAFF.